The 21 T cell receptor beta chains given below trace back to one sample, sequenced in a study of T-cell memory formation after mild COVID-19. TCRdb reanalysed the 5' RACE reads using MiXCR and keeps one entry per CDR3 protein. In the table there are 450,000 or so distinct CDR3 sequences, about 20% of which are singletons. Material: PBMCs or a T cell subset sorted from them (not recorded which). The receptors shown here come from an adult woman who had mild COVID-19 (a few samples of this study predate the infection). Cell type and time point are not known.

This clonotype was seen a few times. The chain combines TRBV28 with TRBJ1-1, with D unclear. Between the trimmed V and J ends, which lost 8 bases and 4 bases, there was a span of 14 bases. The CDR3 consists of 13 residues. Germline V gives CDR1 MDHEN, CDR2 SYDVKM. CDR3 DNA sequence: TGTGCCAGCGGCCCCAACGCGGGCACTGAAGCTTTCTTT. Translated: CASGPNAGTEAFF. The complete variable domain, with remaining parts taken from reference TRBV28 and TRBJ1-1, reads DVKVTQSSRYLVKRTGEKVFLECVQDMDHENMFWYRQDPGLGLRLIYFSYDVKMKEKGDIPEGYSVSREKKERFSLILESASTNQTSMYLCASGPNAGTEAFFGQGTRLTVV.

This clonotype has just a few counts. The rearrangement uses TRBV6-5 and TRBJ2-1; 9 positions agree with TRBD1. The CDR3 runs to 16 residues. The trim removed 5 bases at V and 5 bases at J, leaving 10 bases unmatched. The germline V gene has CDR1 MNHEY and CDR2 SVGAGI. The DNA of the CDR3 is TGTGCCAGCAGTCGTATTCCGGGACAGGGAAACAATGAGCAGTTCTTC. It translates to CASSRIPGQGNNEQFF.

This chain joins TRBV20-1 and TRBJ2-1; 7 bases line up with TRBD1. The CDR3 length is 16 residues. Trimming took 1 base from V and 9 from J; bases not matched to a gene: 15. CDR1 is DFQATT and CDR2 is SNEGSKA in the germline V gene (reference sequence). The CDR3 DNA is TGCAGTGCTAGAGTGAGGGGGCCCGGTTTTCAAAGTGAGCAGTTCTTC. It yields the protein CSARVRGPGFQSEQFF.

The chain carries TRBV11-3 and TRBJ1-1; no firm D call. Trimming stripped 5 bases from V and 5 bases from J, with 15 bases between. CDR3 size: 14 residues. Germline CDR1 is SGHNT and CDR2 is YENEEA. The CDR3 DNA is TGTGCCAGCAGCAGGGAATCAGTGCGGACTGAAGCTTTCTTT. It encodes CASSRESVRTEAFF. The full variable domain, with the rest looked up from reference TRBV11-3 and TRBJ1-1, is EAGVVQSPRYKIIEKKQPVAFWCNPISGHNTLYWYLQNLGQGPELLIRYENEEAVDDSQLPKDRFSAERLKGVDSTLKIQPAELGDSAVYLCASSRESVRTEAFFGQGTRLTVV.

DNA of the CDR3: TGCGCCAGCAGCCGAGGACAGAACCAAGAGACCCAGTACTTC. It translates to CASSRGQNQETQYF. This chain connects TRBV4-1 to TRBJ2-5, with D possibly matching TRBD1 (6 bases). This CDR3 spans 14 amino acids. The germline gives CDR1 MGHRA, CDR2 YSYEKL. The V end lost 4 bases, the J end lost 0 bases, and 9 bases lay between the germline ends.

The rearrangement uses TRBV5-1 and TRBJ1-2; the match to TRBD1 covers 8 bases. CDR3 length: 14 amino acids. The V gene's germline CDR1 is SGHRS and CDR2 YFSETQ. V lost 0 bases and J lost 4; bases outside the gene matches: 2. In DNA form, the CDR3 reads TGCGCCAGCAGCTTGGTGGACAGGGCCTATGGCTACACCTTC. Translating gives CASSLVDRAYGYTF.

The chain joins TRBV7-2 to TRBJ2-7; 13 bases match TRBD2. Germline CDR1 SGHTA, CDR2 FQGNSA. The ends lost 1 base at V and 11 bases at J; junction bases unmatched: 8. This CDR3 contains 15 residues. The CDR3 sequence: CASSLGGGTSGKKYF. The DNA of the CDR3 is TGTGCCAGCAGCTTAGGTGGGGGGACTAGCGGGAAAAAGTACTTC.

The J gene is TRBJ2-7, the V gene TRBV7-9, with 7 bases aligning to TRBD1. V gave up 4 bases and J gave up 3 bases; unmatched junction bases: 15. Germline V gene lookup returns CDR1 SEHNR and CDR2 FQNEAQ (reference sequence). The CDR3 sequence is 17 residues long. DNA for the CDR3: TGTGCCAGCAGCTATGCCGTGACAGGGCCTGAGAACTACGAGCAGTACTTC. Translation gives CASSYAVTGPENYEQYF. Drawing the rest from reference TRBV7-9 and TRBJ2-7, the complete variable domain is DTGVSQNPRHKITKRGQNVTFRCDPISEHNRLYWYRQTLGQGPEFLTYFQNEAQLEKSRLLSDRFSAERPKGSFSTLEIQRTEQGDSAMYLCASSYAVTGPENYEQYFGPGTRLTVT.

This chain's CDR3 is CASSLWNGMSGTQYF. For the CDR3, the DNA is TGTGCCAGCAGCTTATGGAACGGGATGTCGGGTACGCAGTATTTT. V gene TRBV7-9 combines with J gene TRBJ2-3; D might be TRBD2 (5 bases). CDR3 length: 15 amino acids. V was trimmed by 2 bases and J by 8 bases, leaving 17 bases between them. Germline V CDR1 and CDR2: SEHNR, FQNEAQ (reference sequence).

The chain couples TRBV5-1 to TRBJ1-3; 10 positions match TRBD1. V was pared by 4 bases and J by 4 bases, with 8 bases of the junction left unmatched. CDR1 SGHRS and CDR2 YFSETQ come from the germline V gene. The CDR3 totals 16 residues. In nucleotides, the CDR3 is TGCGCCAGCAGCGCCGCGGGACAGGGGACGGGAAACACCATATATTTT. It translates to CASSAAGQGTGNTIYF.

The V gene is TRBV6-5, the J gene TRBJ1-6; TRBD1 aligns across 7 bases. Germline lookup yields CDR1 MNHEY and CDR2 SVGAGI. The CDR3 has 14 residues. The V and J ends lost 5 bases and 8 bases, in that order; junction bases with no gene match: 6. CDR3 in DNA: TGTGCCAGCAGTAGGGACAGCAGTTATTCACCCCTCCACTTT. This translates into CASSRDSSYSPLHF.

A few counts support this clonotype. The chain recombines TRBV15 with TRBJ2-3; D gene ambiguous. The V gene lost 3 bases and the J gene lost 6 bases, with 10 bases spanning the gap. This CDR3 region has 13 residues. CDR1 LNHNV and CDR2 YYDKDF come from the germline V gene (reference sequence). The CDR3 here is CATSRKMGDTQYF. As DNA, the CDR3 is TGTGCCACCAGCAGGAAGATGGGGGATACGCAGTATTTT.

In this sample, this clonotype turned up a few times. The genes are TRBV7-9 and TRBJ1-2; TRBD1 aligns across 8 bases. This CDR3 spans 15 amino acids. After removal of 2 bases from V and 8 bases from J, the junction contained 10 bases not matched to a gene. The germline gives CDR1 SEHNR, CDR2 FQNEAQ (reference sequence). The CDR3 sequence is CASSLSYNRGNGYTF. CDR3 bases: TGTGCCAGCAGCTTAAGTTATAACAGGGGGAACGGCTACACCTTC.

V is TRBV5-6 and J is TRBJ2-7; no reliable D call. Germline CDR1 reads SGHDT; CDR2 reads YYEEEE. Trimming pared 3 bases from V and 5 bases from J, leaving 12 bases between. CDR3 length equals 13 residues. The chain's CDR3 is CASSWRGGDEQYF. The CDR3 DNA reads as TGTGCCAGCAGCTGGAGAGGTGGGGACGAGCAGTACTTC.

CDR3 residues: CASSSPGTGRQDTQYF. CDR3 nucleotide sequence: TGTGCCAGCAGTTCCCCCGGGACAGGGCGCCAAGATACGCAGTATTTT. The rearrangement uses TRBV28 and TRBJ2-3; 9 bases are a match to TRBD1. CDR1 and CDR2 (germline): MDHEN, SYDVKM. With V trimmed by 4 bases and J by 5 bases, 10 bases remained unmatched. The length of the CDR3 is 16 residues.

This clonotype was recorded a few times. V and J are TRBV20-1 and TRBJ1-1; 7 bases map to TRBD1. Per the germline V gene, CDR1 is DFQATT and CDR2 is SNEGSKA (reference sequence). The CDR3 covers 13 residues. V lost 6 bases to trimming and J lost 1 base; unmatched junction nucleotides: 5. CDR3 sequence: CSARDSENTEAFF. The CDR3, as DNA: TGCAGTGCGCGGGACAGCGAGAACACTGAAGCTTTCTTT.

This chain joins TRBV7-6 and TRBJ2-5; D remains ambiguous. The CDR3 loop spans 16 amino acids. Trimming took off 4 bases at V and 6 bases at J, with 21 bases between the two ends. Germline loops: CDR1 SGHVS, CDR2 FNYEAQ. The DNA for the CDR3 is TGTGCCAGCAGCTCCCCTTTTGAACGTCTCCCCAAGACCCAGTACTTC. Translated: CASSSPFERLPKTQYF.

There are a few counts of this clonotype. The rearrangement uses TRBV7-8 and TRBJ2-5, with TRBD2 matching 7 bases. The junction had 6 bases not matched to a gene; V was cut back by 1 base and J by 1 base. This CDR3 has 16 residues. Germline assignment: CDR1 SGHVS and CDR2 FQNEAQ. The CDR3 coding sequence is TGTGCCAGCAGCTTAGGTTCGGGAGGCCTCCAAGAGACCCAGTACTTC. Amino acid sequence: CASSLGSGGLQETQYF.

The V and J genes are TRBV29-1 and TRBJ2-3; TRBD1 agrees at 11 bases. Germline-derived CDR1 and CDR2 are SQVTM and ANQGSEA. The CDR3 extends over 15 amino acids. Trimming took 4 bases from V and 5 from J; bases not matched to a gene: 8. CDR3 loop: CSVVGWGQGGDTQYF. The CDR3 region has the DNA TGCAGCGTTGTAGGCTGGGGACAGGGGGGAGATACGCAGTATTTT.

This chain links TRBV29-1 with TRBJ2-3, with TRBD1 identical over 10 bases. The CDR3 spans 13 residues. Germline CDR1 is SQVTM and CDR2 is ANQGSEA. The CDR3 nucleotides read TGCAGTGATGACAGGGGGCTGACAGATACGCAGTATTTT. Residues: CSDDRGLTDTQYF.

This clonotype was picked up a small number of times. The chain combines TRBV7-6 with TRBJ2-7; the D is unclear. CDR3 size: 14 residues. CDR1 is SGHVS and CDR2 is FNYEAQ in the germline V gene. Trimming shortened V by 5 bases and J by 0 bases, and 11 bases separated the two germline ends. CDR3 DNA sequence: TGTGCCAGCAGCCCCTTGGGGATCTCCTACGAGCAGTACTTC. Translated, it gives CASSPLGISYEQYF.